The 6 T cell receptor beta chains reported below all come from one sample, sequenced in a study of Ad26.COV2.S vaccination and SARS-CoV-2 variants. Stated treatment: 15 to 20 received Ad26.COV2.S at low or high dose, single or two shots; about 5 received placebo; per-sample allocation not given. Sampling occurred on day 63 after the first vaccine or placebo injection. The repertoire was sequenced with immunoSEQ multiplex PCR; TCRdb's copy has only in-frame clones and lacks some. The profile shows hundreds of thousands of clones, around 90% of them singletons. The starting material was peripheral blood, obtained in a trial of Ad26.COV2.S vaccine versus placebo. These receptors all stem from a person between 18 and 65 years old who received the Ad26.COV2.S COVID-19 vaccine or a placebo.

The chain links TRBV9 to TRBJ2-7; 7 bases align to TRBD1. The V gene's germline CDR1 is SGDLS and CDR2 YYNGEE. The CDR3 length is 15 residues. J was trimmed by 3 bases and V by 2 bases; bases with no gene match: 8. CDR3: CASSVGPGQNYEQYF. CDR3 sequence (DNA): TGTGCCAGCAGCGTCGGACCGGGACAGAACTACGAGCAGTACTTC.

The chain recombines TRBV19 with TRBJ1-3; D gene uncertain. This CDR3 contains 13 residues. CDR1 is LNHDA, CDR2 SQIVND, per germline (reference sequence). Trimming stripped 7 bases from V and 4 bases from J, with 11 bases between. In DNA form, the CDR3 reads TGTGCCAGTACGAGGAGTACCGGAAACACCATATATTTT. Amino acids: CASTRSTGNTIYF. Complete variable domain (other parts from reference TRBV19 and TRBJ1-3): DGGITQSPKYLFRKEGQNVTLSCEQNLNHDAMYWYRQDPGQGLRLIYYSQIVNDFQKGDIAEGYSVSREKKESFPLTVTSAQKNPTAFYLCASTRSTGNTIYFGEGSWLTVV.

The rearrangement joins TRBV4-1 to TRBJ1-5, with 7 positions matching TRBD1. J lost 5 bases, V lost 0 bases, and 10 bases had no gene match. Germline V gene data show CDR1 as MGHRA and CDR2 as YSYEKL. The CDR3 length is 17 residues. CDR3: CASSQDPRDRKHQPQHF. The CDR3 nucleotides read TGCGCCAGCAGCCAAGATCCTCGGGACAGAAAACATCAGCCCCAGCATTTT.

V and J are TRBV7-8 and TRBJ2-5, with D hard to call. V was trimmed by 5 bases and J by 4 bases, leaving 14 bases between them. Germline V gene lookup returns CDR1 SGHVS and CDR2 FQNEAQ. The CDR3 consists of 14 residues. Here the CDR3 reads CASSPVGRRETQYF. DNA for the CDR3: TGTGCCAGCAGCCCTGTAGGACGAAGAGAGACCCAGTACTTC.

This clone was detected only once. V is TRBV7-2 and J is TRBJ2-1; 8 bases align to TRBD2. The V and J ends lost 4 bases and 9 bases, in that order; junction bases with no gene match: 2. Per germline, CDR1 SGHTA and CDR2 FQGNSA. CDR3 length equals 12 residues. The CDR3 bases are TGTGCCAGCAGCTCCAGCGGGGGTGAGCAGTTCTTC. Translating it yields CASSSSGGEQFF.

The chain carries TRBV7-9 and TRBJ1-1, with 8 bases that match TRBD1. Germline V gives CDR1 SEHNR, CDR2 FQNEAQ (reference sequence). V lost 5 bases and J lost 1; bases outside the gene matches: 15. The CDR3 covers 18 residues. CDR3 in DNA: TGTGCCAGCAGCCTAAAAGCTACAGGGGGTGGAACGAACACTGAAGCTTTCTTT. Residues: CASSLKATGGGTNTEAFF.